These T cell receptor beta chains were read from a single sample in a study of tumor-infiltrating lymphocytes in oesophageal squamous cell carcinoma. TCRdb re-called the PCR reads through MiXCR, storing one row per CDR3 protein. The sample lists almost 20,000 distinct CDR3 sequences, around 38% occurring once. Specimen: blood. All receptors come from a male donor with esophageal squamous cell carcinoma. Both conserved end residues are part of each CDR3. D genes are given only for firm matches. Only part of the rows carry a size: once, few, many, or a class if the clone is expanded.

d_gene: TRBD2
v_gene: TRBV6-6
abundance: NA
j_gene: TRBJ2-3
CDR3nt: TGTGCCAGCAGTTGGGGACTAGTAGATACGCAGTATTTT
CDR3aa: CASSWGLVDTQYF

d_gene: NA
v_gene: TRBV7-2
abundance: few
j_gene: TRBJ1-6
CDR3nt: TGTGCCAGCAGCCGCTCCGGGAGTATTAGCTCACCCCTCCACTTT
CDR3aa: CASSRSGSISSPLHF

d_gene: NA
v_gene: TRBV6-1
abundance: many
j_gene: TRBJ2-7
CDR3nt: TGTGCCAGCAGTGAAGATAGGCCCTACGAGCAGTACTTC
CDR3aa: CASSEDRPYEQYF

d_gene: NA
v_gene: TRBV20-1
abundance: few
j_gene: TRBJ2-1
CDR3nt: TGCAGTGGAGGGGAGGACTACTACAATGAGCAGTTCTTC
CDR3aa: CSGGEDYYNEQFF

d_gene: TRBD2
v_gene: TRBV7-8
abundance: NA
j_gene: TRBJ2-7
CDR3nt: TGTGCCAGCAGGGTAGCGGGAGTAGACGAGCAGTACTTC
CDR3aa: CASRVAGVDEQYF

d_gene: TRBD1
v_gene: TRBV7-2
abundance: few
j_gene: TRBJ1-2
CDR3nt: TGTGCCAGCAGCTTAGATCTGGGACAGGGAAACTATGGCTACACCTTC
CDR3aa: CASSLDLGQGNYGYTF

d_gene: NA
v_gene: TRBV7-2
abundance: NA
j_gene: TRBJ2-5
CDR3nt: TGTGCCAGCAGCTTTAACGGGGGCGGGAGAGAGACCCAGTACTTC
CDR3aa: CASSFNGGGRETQYF

d_gene: NA
v_gene: TRBV12-3/TRBV12-4
abundance: NA
j_gene: TRBJ2-5
CDR3nt: TGTGCCAGCAGTCGACAGGATAATTCACCCCTCCACTTC
CDR3aa: CASSRQDNSPLHF

d_gene: NA
v_gene: TRBV7-9
abundance: medium-sized
j_gene: TRBJ2-3
CDR3nt: TGTGCCAGCAGCCCCGGGAATAGCGATAGCACAGATACGCAGTATTTT
CDR3aa: CASSPGNSDSTDTQYF

d_gene: NA
v_gene: TRBV7-9
abundance: NA
j_gene: TRBJ1-6
CDR3nt: TGTGCCAGCAGCCGCTCCGGGATTATTAGCTCACCCCTCCACTTT
CDR3aa: CASSRSGIISSPLHF

d_gene: NA
v_gene: TRBV19
abundance: few
j_gene: TRBJ2-3
CDR3nt: TGTGCCAGTAGGCATCTAAATGGGGATACGCAGTATTTT
CDR3aa: CASRHLNGDTQYF

d_gene: TRBD1
v_gene: TRBV7-9
abundance: many
j_gene: TRBJ1-4
CDR3nt: TGTGCCAGCGAGAGGGGACAGGGGAATAACGAAAAACTGTTTTTT
CDR3aa: CASERGQGNNEKLFF

d_gene: TRBD1
v_gene: TRBV5-4
abundance: many
j_gene: TRBJ2-6
CDR3nt: TGTGCCAGCAGCTTAATGGGACAGGGGGCTTCTGGGGCCAACGTCCTGACTTTC
CDR3aa: CASSLMGQGASGANVLTF

d_gene: NA
v_gene: TRBV7-3
abundance: NA
j_gene: TRBJ2-1
CDR3nt: TGTGCCAGCAGCTTTACCCAAGGGACCTACAATGAGCAGTTCTTC
CDR3aa: CASSFTQGTYNEQFF

d_gene: TRBD1
v_gene: TRBV7-6
abundance: NA
j_gene: TRBJ2-5
CDR3nt: TGTGCCAGCAGCTTAGTGGGGGACAGGGTTTGGGAAGAGACCCAGTACTTC
CDR3aa: CASSLVGDRVWEETQYF

d_gene: NA
v_gene: TRBV7-6
abundance: few
j_gene: TRBJ2-1
CDR3nt: TGTGCCAGCAGCGGACGGCAGGGGAGGTACAATGAGCAGTTCTTC
CDR3aa: CASSGRQGRYNEQFF

d_gene: TRBD2
v_gene: TRBV28
abundance: NA
j_gene: TRBJ2-7
CDR3nt: TGTGCCAGCAGTTTAGAAGCGGGAATATACGAGCAGTACTTC
CDR3aa: CASSLEAGIYEQYF

d_gene: NA
v_gene: TRBV27
abundance: few
j_gene: TRBJ2-1
CDR3nt: TGTGCCAGCAGCCGTAGGGGAGCTGACAATGAGCAGTTCTTC
CDR3aa: CASSRRGADNEQFF

d_gene: NA
v_gene: TRBV12-3/TRBV12-4
abundance: many
j_gene: TRBJ1-1
CDR3nt: TGTGCCAGCAGTTTTTATACGAACACTGAAGCTTTCTTT
CDR3aa: CASSFYTNTEAFF

d_gene: TRBD2
v_gene: TRBV5-6
abundance: medium-sized
j_gene: TRBJ2-1
CDR3nt: TGTGCCAGCAGCCGAGGGACCGGGACTAGGGGGAATGAGCAGTTCTTC
CDR3aa: CASSRGTGTRGNEQFF

d_gene: NA
v_gene: TRBV7-2
abundance: once
j_gene: TRBJ2-7
CDR3nt: TGTGCCAGCAATACAGGGCTTAAAAGATACGAGCAGTACTTC
CDR3aa: CASNTGLKRYEQYF

d_gene: TRBD2
v_gene: TRBV12-5
abundance: few
j_gene: TRBJ2-5
CDR3nt: TGTGCTAGTGGTTTGAAGACTAGCGGGAAGAACACCGGGGAGCTGTACTTC
CDR3aa: CASGLKTSGKNTGELYF

d_gene: NA
v_gene: TRBV7-9
abundance: medium-sized
j_gene: TRBJ2-7
CDR3nt: TGTGCCAGCATCGGCGGGACCTCCTACGAGCAGTACTTC
CDR3aa: CASIGGTSYEQYF

d_gene: TRBD1
v_gene: TRBV6-1
abundance: NA
j_gene: TRBJ2-7
CDR3nt: TGTGCCAGCAGTGAACCGGGACAGGGGACCTACGAGCAGTACTTC
CDR3aa: CASSEPGQGTYEQYF

d_gene: NA
v_gene: TRBV12-3/TRBV12-4
abundance: medium-sized
j_gene: TRBJ2-5
CDR3nt: TGTGCCAGCAAATCCCTCGGGGAAGAGACCCAGTACTTC
CDR3aa: CASKSLGEETQYF

d_gene: TRBD1
v_gene: TRBV18
abundance: few
j_gene: TRBJ2-7
CDR3nt: TGTGCCAGCTCACCACTTGCCGACAGGGCTGCTACCTACGAGCAGTACTTC
CDR3aa: CASSPLADRAATYEQYF

d_gene: TRBD2
v_gene: TRBV2
abundance: many
j_gene: TRBJ2-5
CDR3nt: TGTGCCAGCAGTCCGACTAGCGGGGGGAGTGAGACCCAGTACTTC
CDR3aa: CASSPTSGGSETQYF

d_gene: NA
v_gene: TRBV7-9
abundance: NA
j_gene: TRBJ1-1
CDR3nt: TGTGCCAGCAGCTTATTCCCGGGGAACACTGAAGCTTTCTTT
CDR3aa: CASSLFPGNTEAFF

d_gene: TRBD2
v_gene: TRBV7-2
abundance: NA
j_gene: TRBJ2-4
CDR3nt: TGTGCCAGCAGCTTAGAGGGCCCGGGACCGGGCGGGAGCCTAGCCAAAAACATTCAGTACTTC
CDR3aa: CASSLEGPGPGGSLAKNIQYF

d_gene: NA
v_gene: TRBV7-2
abundance: NA
j_gene: TRBJ2-3
CDR3nt: TGTGCCAGCAGCTTCCTGAAAGATACGCAGTATTTT
CDR3aa: CASSFLKDTQYF